The entry below describes one T cell receptor (beta chain). The antigen remains unidentified. This entry is derived from a study of T cells in women clearing cervical HPV infection. Cervical HPV DNA detected by MY09/MY11 PCR, typed by dot-blot. Repertoires were generated with immunoSEQ multiplex PCR, while TCRdb's copy carries only in-frame clones and drops some. With under 50,000 clones in the sample, the ten largest clones hold 0.8% to 1%. Overall study results and limits: T-cell numbers per sample were unknown and may explain richness differences.

This TCR derives from a woman between 18 and 70 years old with a cervical HPV16 infection that either progressed to CIN3+ or cleared (not recorded which). Sequenced sample: blood buffy coat.

CDR3 DNA, as far as it was read: TGTGCCAGCAGCCAATTGGGCCAGAACACTGAA. Its protein product is CASSQLGQNTE. The full CDR3 is CASSQLGQNTEAFF. The V and J genes are TRBV16 and TRBJ1-1; D unresolved. The DNA ends 3 residues before the CDR3 does, and the rest of the CDR3 is filled in from the germline J gene. Trimming shortened V by 1 base and J by 1 base, and 7 bases separated the two germline ends. Germline loops: CDR1 KGHSY, CDR2 FQNENV. The CDR3 runs to 14 residues.